This T cell receptor beta chain was sequenced during a study of T cells in Graves' hyperthyroidism and ophthalmopathy. Findings and caveats of the study: Most thyroid clonotypes with frequency above 0.001 were detected in blood.

This clonotype was recorded at least ten times. Its antigen remains unknown. Template material for amplifying TCR beta CDR3 regions consisted of RNA transcripts. During a first-round RT-PCR of the TCR CDR3, the HTBI primer set was used. TCRdb reanalysed the multiplex PCR reads using MiXCR and keeps one entry per CDR3 protein. The table lists some 760,000 distinct CDR3 sequences, 14% of them singletons, with about a tenth in the top ten. No ophthalmopathy progression within 18 months constituted stable Graves' hyperthyroidism. The sample was blood. The receptor was derived from a woman aged 18-30 years with Graves' hyperthyroidism.

The CDR3 coding sequence is TGTGCCAGCAGTGTCCAGACTAGCGGGAGTGAAGAGCAGTACTTC. Protein: CASSVQTSGSEEQYF. V usage is TRBV6-1 and J usage is TRBJ2-7; TRBD2 aligns across 12 bases. Per the germline V gene, CDR1 is MNHNS and CDR2 is SASEGT. CDR3 length equals 15 residues. The V segment lost 4 bases and the J segment 7 bases; nucleotides outside the gene matches: 8.